This paragraph reports one T cell receptor (beta chain). Clones were sequenced by immunoSEQ multiplex PCR, and TCRdb holds only the in-frame ones, with some missing. This sample carries approximately 52,000 clones, 87% of them seen once, and the ten largest clones take about 14%. The germline V gene has CDR1 SGHTA and CDR2 FQGNSA. The CDR3 is made up of 14 amino acids. V trimming: 2 bases; J trimming: 6 bases; junction bases outside the gene matches: 7. The data were obtained in a study of control samples from healthy donors and cancer patients. Sequences were obtained from PBMCs. The chain recombines TRBV7-2 with TRBJ2-7; 7 bases are a match to TRBD1. The TCR comes from a man in his sixties with head and neck cancer. The CDR3 DNA follows: TGTGCCAGCAGCTTAAACAGGGGTGGAATCGAGCAGTACTTC. This gives the protein CASSLNRGGIEQYF.